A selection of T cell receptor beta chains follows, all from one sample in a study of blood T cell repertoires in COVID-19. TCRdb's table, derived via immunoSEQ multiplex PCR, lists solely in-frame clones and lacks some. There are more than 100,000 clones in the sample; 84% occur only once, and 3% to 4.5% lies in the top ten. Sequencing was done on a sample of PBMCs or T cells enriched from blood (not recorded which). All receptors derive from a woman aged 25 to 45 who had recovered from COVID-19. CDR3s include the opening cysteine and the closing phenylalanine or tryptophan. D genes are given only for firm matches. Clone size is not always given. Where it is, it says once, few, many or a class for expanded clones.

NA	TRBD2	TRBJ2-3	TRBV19	CASNPTSGGTDTQYF	TGTGCCAGTAACCCGACTAGCGGGGGCACAGATACGCAGTATTTT
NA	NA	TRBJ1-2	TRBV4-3	CASSQDRALDYGYTF	TGCGCCAGCAGCCAAGACAGGGCGTTGGACTATGGCTACACCTTC
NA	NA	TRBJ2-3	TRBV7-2	CASSLRKGVDTQYF	TGTGCCAGCAGCTTAAGGAAAGGGGTAGATACGCAGTATTTT
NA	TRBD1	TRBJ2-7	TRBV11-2	CASSRGQGYAEQYF	TGTGCCAGCAGCCGGGGACAGGGGTATGCCGAGCAGTACTTC
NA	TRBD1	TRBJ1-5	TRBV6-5	CASKPTGSRQPQHF	TGTGCCAGCAAACCGACAGGGTCACGACAGCCCCAGCATTTT
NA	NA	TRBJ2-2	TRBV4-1	CASSQVYGIPGELFF	TGCGCCAGCAGCCAAGTCTACGGGATACCCGGGGAGCTGTTTTTT
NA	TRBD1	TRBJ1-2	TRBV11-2	CASSLTGVGYGYTF	TGTGCCAGCAGCTTAACAGGGGTGGGCTATGGCTACACCTTC
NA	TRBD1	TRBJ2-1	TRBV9	CASSVSGQDYNEQFF	TGTGCCAGCAGCGTATCAGGACAGGACTACAATGAGCAGTTCTTC
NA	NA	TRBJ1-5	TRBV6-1	CASSGGGRSSNQPQHF	TGTGCCAGCAGTGGGGGAGGGAGGTCAAGCAATCAGCCCCAGCATTTT
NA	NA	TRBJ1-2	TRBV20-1	CSASPGNYGYTF	TGCAGTGCTAGTCCGGGGAACTATGGCTACACCTTC
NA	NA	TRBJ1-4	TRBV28	CASSQSGNNEKLFF	TGTGCCAGCAGTCAATCAGGGAACAATGAAAAACTGTTTTTT
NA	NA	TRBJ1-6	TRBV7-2	CASSLAQINSPLHF	TGTGCCAGCAGCTTAGCACAGATTAATTCACCCCTCCACTTT
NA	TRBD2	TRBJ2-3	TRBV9	CASSSGAGGPPDTQYF	TGTGCCAGCAGCTCCGGGGCGGGAGGGCCCCCAGATACGCAGTATTTT
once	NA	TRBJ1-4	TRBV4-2	CASSQEGAGLFNEKLFF	TGTGCCAGCAGCCAAGAAGGGGCAGGGTTATTTAATGAAAAACTGTTTTTT
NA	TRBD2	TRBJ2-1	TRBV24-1	CAIGTSGNNEQFF	TGTGCCATCGGGACTAGCGGAAACAATGAGCAGTTCTTC